This TCR beta chain stems from a study of blood T cell repertoires in COVID-19 (TCRdb year 2020). About the investigation overall: Samples covering the acute and convalescent phases of COVID-19 were provided by collaborators in the United States, Italy and Spain. The material from the prospective study consisted of cDNA or gDNA derived from T cells, B-cell-depleted T cells, or PBMCs. Deeply sampled blood TCRbeta repertoires from subjects exposed to, actively infected with, or recovered from COVID-19 were included in the dataset. The repertoires were made available in a free public database intended to serve as a resource for research on the immune response to SARS-CoV-2. The samples were drawn from two sources: the first 160 participants of the ongoing ImmuneRACE study, and 950 to 1,500 subjects contributed by 6 global collaborators. The sample metadata nearly always contained a de-identified subject ID, COVID-19 status, age in years and sex. Where HLA class I and class II types were available, the types were taken from metadata supplied by the sample provider, not from assay-based typing. Broad study findings and their caveats: The amount of clinical and demographic metadata varied by source and participant and was provided uncurated.

Participants in the prospective study were aged 18 to 89 years, lived in 20 to 30 United States geographic areas, and enrolled through a virtual design. To assign participants to cohorts, the prospective study relied on clinical history that participants themselves reported in a screening survey and a study questionnaire. For ImmuneRACE Cohort 3, a participant was defined as recovered based on two consecutive negative NP/OP PCR tests, clearance by a healthcare professional, or resolution of symptoms. Each participant in the prospective study had whole blood, serum and a nasopharyngeal or oropharyngeal swab collected by mobile phlebotomists. Additional blood draws and questionnaires over an approximately two-month period could optionally be provided by prospective study participants. Blood samples from the prospective study were shipped frozen or at room temperature prior to DNA extraction. This clone came up once. Its antigen is unknown. Base qualities are missing; no much larger clone stands one base away.

Inclusive of the bounding cysteine and phenylalanine, the CDR3 is 13 residues long. Kept here is only the CDR3 DNA, which spans 39 bases and is read in frame from base 1. CDR1 and CDR2, per the germline V gene, are LGHNA and YSLEER. For this chain, trimming is 0 bases at the V end and 5 bases at the J end, and the number of junction bases without a gene match is 0. The immunoSEQ Assay, a bias-controlled multiplex PCR, was used to amplify TCRbeta CDR3 regions from genomic DNA. As for the original processing: The number of nucleated cells in each sample was estimated by amplification of reference gene primers within the assay. To quantify the absolute abundance of each unique TCRbeta CDR3 rearrangement, sequence reads were collapsed and filtered. For each sample, productive Simpson clonality was calculated by taking the square root of Simpson's diversity index across productive rearrangements. The source is immuneACCESS, and TCRdb retained only in-frame sequences with V and J called. Part of the clones is not carried over; for the studies checked, unresolved V genes explain less than half of this, and the remainder is unexplained. The V and J calls and the clone size are those of that table, but D and trimming were determined from the DNA. Counted in this sample were just under 250,000 clones; roughly 91% of them appeared once. Under 5% of the sample goes to the ten largest clones.

The sequence was obtained from a woman in her twenties or thirties who had recovered from COVID-19. The sequence joins TRBV4-3 to TRBJ1-2, and TRBD1 aligns with 7 junction nucleotides. The sequencing sample was made of PBMCs or T cells enriched from blood (not recorded which). The CDR3 protein: CASSQDRGYGYTF. The DNA sequence follows: TGCGCCAGCAGCCAAGACAGGGGGTATGGCTACACCTTC.